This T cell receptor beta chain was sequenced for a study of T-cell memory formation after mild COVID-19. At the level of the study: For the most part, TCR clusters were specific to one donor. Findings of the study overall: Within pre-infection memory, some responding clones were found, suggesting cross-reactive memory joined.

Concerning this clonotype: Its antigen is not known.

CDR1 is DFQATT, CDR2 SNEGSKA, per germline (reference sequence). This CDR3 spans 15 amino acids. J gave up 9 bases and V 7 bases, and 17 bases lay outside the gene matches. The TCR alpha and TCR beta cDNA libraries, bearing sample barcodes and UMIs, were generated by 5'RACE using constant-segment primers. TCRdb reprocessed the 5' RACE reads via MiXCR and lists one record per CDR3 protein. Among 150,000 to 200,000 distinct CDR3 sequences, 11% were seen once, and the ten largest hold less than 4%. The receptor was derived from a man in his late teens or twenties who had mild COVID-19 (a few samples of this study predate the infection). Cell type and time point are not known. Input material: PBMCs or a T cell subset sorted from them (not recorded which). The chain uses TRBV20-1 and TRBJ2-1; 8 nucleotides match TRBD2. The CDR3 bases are TGCAGTGTTCTAGAGAGGGGACTAGAATCCTCTGAGCAGTTCTTC. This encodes CSVLERGLESSEQFF.